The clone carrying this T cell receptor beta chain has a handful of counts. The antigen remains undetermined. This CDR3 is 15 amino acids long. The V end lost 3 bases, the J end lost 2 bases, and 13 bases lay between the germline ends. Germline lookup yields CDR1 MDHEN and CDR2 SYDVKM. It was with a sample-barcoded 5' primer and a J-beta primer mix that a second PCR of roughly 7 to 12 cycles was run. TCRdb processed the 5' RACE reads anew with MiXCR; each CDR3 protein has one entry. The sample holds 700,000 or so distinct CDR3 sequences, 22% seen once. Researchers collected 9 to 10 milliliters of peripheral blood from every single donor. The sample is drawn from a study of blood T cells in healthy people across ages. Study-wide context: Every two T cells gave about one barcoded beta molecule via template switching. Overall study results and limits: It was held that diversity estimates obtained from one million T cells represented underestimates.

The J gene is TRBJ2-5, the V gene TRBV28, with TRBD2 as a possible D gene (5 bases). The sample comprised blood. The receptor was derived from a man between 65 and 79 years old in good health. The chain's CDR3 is CASSLFLSGQETQYF. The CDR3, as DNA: TGTGCCAGCAGTTTGTTCCTATCGGGGCAAGAGACCCAGTACTTC.